This TCR beta chain appears in the sequencing data of a study of OX40 agonist ivuxolimab in advanced cancers. Study results and limitations: The study observed clonal expansion of CD4+ and CD8+ blood T cells by week 6 at 0.1 to 3.0 mg/kg.

The germline V gene has CDR1 LNHDA and CDR2 SQIVND (reference sequence). Unmatched junction bases numbered 15, after V lost 9 bases and J lost 4 bases. The CDR3 length is 17 residues. Assay used: immunoSEQ multiplex PCR; TCRdb lists only in-frame clones, some missing. Found here are approximately 37,000 clones, approximately 80% of them singletons; the top ten hold 20% to 25%. Details on this clone: What it binds is unknown.

The sample in question was CD4+ or CD8+ T cells sorted from blood, obtained in a trial of the OX40 agonist ivuxolimab. This sequence was found in an adult with an advanced solid tumor such as melanoma, head and neck, liver or kidney cancer. The J gene is TRBJ2-1, the V gene TRBV19; 10 positions agree with TRBD2. CDR3 coding DNA: TGTGCCAGCCGAATAACTAGCGGGGACATCTATTACAATGAGCAGTTCTTC. Residues: CASRITSGDIYYNEQFF.